These T cell receptor beta chains were read from a single sample in a study of CD8 T cells in Susac syndrome. Via MiXCR, TCRdb re-called the immunoSEQ multiplex PCR reads, giving one row per CDR3 protein. The sample lists some 130,000 distinct CDR3 sequences; approximately 95% were seen once. The sequencing input was CD8+ T cells from PBMCs. These receptors all stem from a human donor with Susac syndrome. CDR3s include the opening cysteine and the closing phenylalanine or tryptophan. A D gene is named only where the DNA matches it firmly. Not every row has a clone size; where given, it reads once, few, many or a size class.

CDR3aa	CDR3nt	abundance	d_gene	j_gene	v_gene
CASSQGVGYTF	TGTGCCAGCAGCCAAGGGGTTGGCTACACCTTC	-	-	TRBJ1-2	TRBV5-4
CASRVTQNTEAFF	TGCGCCAGCAGGGTCACCCAGAACACTGAAGCTTTCTTT	few	-	TRBJ1-1	TRBV4-1
CASGGGGQPQHF	TGTGCCAGCGGAGGGGGCGGTCAGCCCCAGCATTTT	-	TRBD1	TRBJ1-5	TRBV7-8
CASSQDAGVPINEQFF	TGCGCCAGCAGCCAAGATGCGGGTGTCCCCATCAATGAGCAGTTCTTC	once	-	TRBJ2-1	TRBV4-1
CASSPGQGNEKLFF	TGTGCCAGCAGTCCTGGACAGGGTAATGAAAAACTGTTTTTT	once	TRBD1	TRBJ1-4	TRBV12-3/TRBV12-4
CASGRTGGETQYF	TGTGCCAGCGGGAGGACAGGGGGAGAGACCCAGTACTTC	-	TRBD1	TRBJ2-5	TRBV14
CSARSSGVNEQFF	TGCAGTGCTAGATCTAGCGGGGTAAATGAGCAGTTCTTC	-	TRBD2	TRBJ2-1	TRBV20-1
CSARGSYGYTF	TGCAGTGCTAGAGGAAGCTATGGCTACACCTTC	-	-	TRBJ1-2	TRBV20-1
CASSSTGLDTEAFF	TGCGCCAGCAGCTCCACCGGGCTGGACACTGAAGCTTTCTTT	-	-	TRBJ1-1	TRBV5-1
CASSQDLGQPQHF	TGCGCCAGCAGCCAAGATTTGGGTCAGCCCCAGCATTTT	few	-	TRBJ1-5	TRBV4-1
CASSQEAGYEQYF	TGTGCCAGCAGCCAAGAAGCGGGGTACGAGCAGTACTTC	-	TRBD2	TRBJ2-7	TRBV4-2
CASSHSGTGSNQPQHF	TGTGCCAGCAGTCACTCCGGGACAGGGAGCAATCAGCCCCAGCATTTT	-	TRBD1	TRBJ1-5	TRBV13
CASSASTGGPPEQFF	TGTGCCAGCAGTGCTTCGACGGGAGGGCCGCCAGAGCAGTTCTTC	-	TRBD2	TRBJ2-1	TRBV2
CASGLSSGELFF	TGTGCCAGCGGATTATCTTCCGGGGAGCTGTTTTTT	-	-	TRBJ2-2	TRBV7-9
CASSQESWEPRETQYF	TGTGCCAGCAGCCAAGAGTCTTGGGAGCCTCGGGAGACCCAGTACTTC	-	-	TRBJ2-5	TRBV4-2
CASTPTLNYGYTF	TGCGCCAGCACACCGACATTAAACTATGGCTACACCTTC	-	-	TRBJ1-2	TRBV5-1
CASSQDRFGTNIQYF	TGTGCCAGCAGCCAAGATCGGTTTGGCACAAACATTCAGTACTTC	-	-	TRBJ2-4	TRBV3-1
CSVPVAGPDYNEQFF	TGCAGCGTCCCAGTAGCGGGACCCGACTACAATGAGCAGTTCTTC	-	TRBD2	TRBJ2-1	TRBV29-1
CSAPTGGHEKLFF	TGCAGTGCACCGACAGGGGGCCATGAAAAACTGTTTTTT	-	TRBD1	TRBJ1-4	TRBV20-1
CASSTRGTETQYF	TGTGCCAGCAGCACCCGGGGGACAGAGACCCAGTACTTC	-	-	TRBJ2-5	TRBV7-9
CSARKENEQFF	TGCAGTGCTAGGAAGGAGAATGAGCAGTTCTTC	-	-	TRBJ2-1	TRBV20-1
CASSPLWTGDYEQYF	TGCGCCAGCAGCCCTTTGTGGACAGGAGACTACGAGCAGTACTTC	-	TRBD1	TRBJ2-7	TRBV5-1
CSVEGGRRNTEAFF	TGCAGCGTTGAGGGGGGTAGGCGGAACACTGAAGCTTTCTTT	once	-	TRBJ1-1	TRBV29-1
CASSQEGGTGSFNEQFF	TGCGCCAGCAGCCAAGAGGGCGGGACAGGGTCTTTCAATGAGCAGTTCTTC	once	TRBD1	TRBJ2-1	TRBV4-1
CASSAARIPPYEQYF	TGTGCCAGTAGCGCGGCGAGGATACCACCCTACGAGCAGTACTTC	-	-	TRBJ2-7	TRBV19
CATSTELSHEQFF	TGTGCCACCAGCACTGAGCTATCACATGAGCAGTTCTTC	-	-	TRBJ2-1	TRBV15
CASSLAGLAGEQYF	TGTGCCAGCAGCTTAGCGGGACTAGCTGGTGAGCAGTACTTC	-	TRBD2	TRBJ2-7	TRBV7-8
CASSQGSAGYYEQYF	TGTGCCAGCAGCCAAGGATCAGCAGGCTACTACGAGCAGTACTTC	-	-	TRBJ2-7	TRBV3-1
CAWSVRWRDTGPRDEQFF	TGTGCCTGGAGTGTACGGTGGAGGGACACCGGACCGAGAGATGAGCAGTTCTTC	-	-	TRBJ2-1	TRBV30
CASSPSTTGELFF	TGTGCCAGCTCACCAAGCACCACCGGGGAGCTGTTTTTT	-	-	TRBJ2-2	TRBV18
CASSLVYLMNTEAFF	TGCGCCAGCAGCTTGGTTTACCTTATGAACACTGAAGCTTTCTTT	-	-	TRBJ1-1	TRBV5-1